One sample yielded the 19 T cell receptor beta chains listed below, sequenced in a study of vaccination and CD4 T cells after COVID-19 (dated by TCRdb to the early 2020s). No antigen is known for these receptors. The treatment or condition label, read with the paper, signifies: roughly 10-day PBMC culture with coronavirus spike peptide pools or control peptides (ViraFEST assay). Library method: PCR. Sequencing was carried out with an Illumina iSeq 100. DNA from cultured CD4+ T cells underwent TCR sequencing with the Oncomine TCR Beta short-read assay at the Johns Hopkins FTIC core. The public sequencing data were trimmed at Q25 with fastp and processed into clonotypes with MiXCR by TCRdb, which kept only in-frame beta chains. Each record represents a unique CDR3 protein, reported with the most common genes and DNA among its rows. The sample contains 11,000 or so distinct CDR3 sequences, roughly 56% of them found a single time. The ten largest clones add up to approximately 15% of the sample.

Sequenced input: CD4+ T cells from blood, cultured in vitro. These receptors were obtained from a human donor who had recovered from COVID-19.

J is TRBJ2-7 and V is TRBV4-2, with 11 bases fitting TRBD2. Germline V gene lookup returns CDR1 LGHNA and CDR2 YNFKEQ. The CDR3 consists of 13 residues. The V segment lost 5 bases and the J segment 3 bases; nucleotides outside the gene matches: 0. The CDR3 coding sequence is TGTGCCAGCAGCGGGACTAGCGGCTACGAGCAGTACTTC. It is translated as CASSGTSGYEQYF.

This clonotype was found a few times. This sequence joins TRBV27 and TRBJ1-5; D gene ambiguous. Germline V gene data show CDR1 as MNHEY and CDR2 as SMNVEV (reference sequence). The CDR3 loop spans 13 amino acids. Trimming removed 3 bases from V and 5 bases from J, with 8 bases in between. CDR3 sequence reads: CASSFAGYQPQHF. CDR3 bases: TGTGCCAGCAGTTTCGCAGGTTATCAGCCCCAGCATTTT.

This clonotype has more than one count but fewer than ten. The chain joins TRBV20-1 to TRBJ2-2, with D perhaps TRBD1 (8 bases). CDR3 size: 15 residues. Trimming pared 0 bases from V and 7 bases from J, leaving 15 bases between. Per the germline V gene, CDR1 is DFQATT and CDR2 is SNEGSKA (reference sequence). The CDR3 nucleotides are TGCAGTGCTAGAGATAACAGGGGGGGTATCGGGGAGCTGTTTTTT. It yields the protein CSARDNRGGIGELFF.

This clonotype was detected a few times. V usage is TRBV4-3 and J usage is TRBJ1-5; no firm D call. The CDR3 runs to 13 residues. V shed 0 bases and J shed 7 bases, with 7 bases lying between them. Germline values: CDR1 LGHNA, CDR2 YSLEER. The CDR3 nucleotides read TGCGCCAGCAGCCAAGATCGAGGGCAGCCCCAGCATTTT. This encodes CASSQDRGQPQHF.

The V call is TRBV6-2 or TRBV6-3, the J call TRBJ2-3, with 7 positions matching TRBD2. The CDR3 runs to 14 residues. V was pared by 3 bases and J by 2 bases, with 2 bases of the junction left unmatched. Germline V gives CDR1 MNHEY, CDR2 SVGEGT. CDR3: CASSYGGDTDTQYF. The CDR3 DNA is TGTGCCAGCAGTTATGGGGGGGACACAGATACGCAGTATTTT.

This clonotype has a handful of counts. Written as DNA, the CDR3 is TGCAGTGCTAGAGACCCTTACGACTACAATGAGCAGTTCTTC. The encoded protein is CSARDPYDYNEQFF. The rearrangement links TRBV20-1 to TRBJ2-1; D unresolved. V was pared by 0 bases and J by 3 bases, with 9 bases between. The CDR3 totals 14 residues. CDR1 and CDR2 from the germline V gene are DFQATT and SNEGSKA (reference sequence).

The V and J genes are TRBV7-2 and TRBJ2-5; TRBD1 agrees at 8 bases. V shed 0 bases and J 3 bases; nucleotides not matched to a gene: 3. This CDR3 contains 15 residues. Germline V lookup: CDR1 SGHTA, CDR2 FQGNSA. The CDR3 nucleotides are TGTGCCAGCAGCTTAGCCGGGACAGGAAAAGAGACCCAGTACTTC. Protein: CASSLAGTGKETQYF.

This sequence joins TRBV6-5 and TRBJ2-2; the D gene is possibly TRBD2 (6 bases). V dropped 2 bases and J dropped 3 bases, with 16 bases sitting between them. This CDR3 comprises 17 residues. Looked up from germline, CDR1 is MNHEY and CDR2 is SVGAGI. The CDR3: CASSYRTTMTDTGELFF. The CDR3 nucleotides read TGTGCCAGCAGTTACCGGACTACGATGACTGACACCGGGGAGCTGTTTTTT.

This clonotype was seen only a few times. The chain uses TRBV6-5 and TRBJ2-1, with TRBD2 matching over 8 bases. The CDR3 length is 17 residues. V lost 0 bases and J lost 3; bases outside the gene matches: 7. Germline loops: CDR1 MNHEY, CDR2 SVGAGI. CDR3 sequence: CASSYSAGRGVYNEQFF. CDR3 nucleotide sequence: TGTGCCAGCAGTTACTCTGCGGGGCGGGGGGTCTACAATGAGCAGTTCTTC.

V is TRBV24-1 and J is TRBJ2-2; 10 bases are shared with TRBD2. The CDR3 covers 17 residues. Germline V lookup: CDR1 KGHDR, CDR2 SFDVKD. V trimming: 2 bases; J trimming: 1 base; junction bases outside the gene matches: 3. The CDR3 spells CATSDYGLAVNTGELFF. CDR3 in DNA: TGTGCCACCAGTGATTACGGACTAGCGGTGAACACCGGGGAGCTGTTTTTT.

This clonotype occurred once. The chain has TRBV6-1 and TRBJ2-5; 9 bases agree with TRBD2. From germline, CDR1 is MNHNS and CDR2 SASEGT. This CDR3 region has 14 residues. V was clipped by 7 bases and J by 3 bases; unmatched bases: 6. In DNA form, the CDR3 reads TGTGCCAGCACCAGAGCGGGGGGTAAAGAGACCCAGTACTTC. Residues: CASTRAGGKETQYF.

In its sample, this clonotype was seen once. The junction and the germline gene differ at one end; a read error may be behind it. J is TRBJ1-6 and V is TRBV3-1, with D tentatively TRBD1 (5 bases). Germline CDR1 LGHDT, CDR2 YNNKEL (reference sequence). CDR3 length equals 14 residues. This chain's CDR3 is CVSSPGTVNSPLHF. The DNA of the CDR3 is TGTGTCAGCAGTCCCGGGACCGTCAATTCACCCCTCCACTTT.

This clonotype appeared a single time. The chain recombines TRBV30 with TRBJ2-1; D may be TRBD1 or TRBD2 (6 bases each). CDR1 and CDR2 (germline): GTSNPN, SVGIG (reference sequence). The CDR3 runs 18 residues. The germline V and J ends were trimmed by 2 bases and 0 bases, with 20 bases remaining between them. CDR3 in amino acids: CAWSLKGGTISSYNEQFF. Written as DNA, the CDR3 is TGTGCCTGGAGTTTGAAGGGGGGTACGATCAGCTCCTACAATGAGCAGTTCTTC.

This chain uses TRBV18 with TRBJ2-1, with TRBD2 matching 14 bases. The V and J ends lost 3 bases and 7 bases, in that order; junction bases with no gene match: 2. The germline gives CDR1 KGHSH, CDR2 LQKENI. CDR3 size: 15 residues. CDR3 sequence: CASSPGLAGVNEQFF. Here the CDR3 DNA reads TGTGCCAGCTCACCGGGACTAGCGGGAGTAAATGAGCAGTTCTTC.

This clonotype was observed a handful of times. The rearrangement uses TRBV7-9 and TRBJ1-2; 9 bases are a match to TRBD1. The V segment lost 5 bases and the J segment 0 bases; nucleotides outside the gene matches: 7. The germline CDR1 and CDR2 sequences are SEHNR and FQNEAQ (reference sequence). The CDR3 has 16 amino acids. CDR3 amino acids: CASSLWDRETNYGYTF. The CDR3 nucleotides are TGTGCCAGCAGCCTATGGGACAGGGAAACTAACTATGGCTACACCTTC.

V gene TRBV10-3 combines with J gene TRBJ1-2, with D possibly TRBD1 on 6 matching bases. Per the germline V gene, CDR1 is ENHRY and CDR2 is SYGVKD. This CDR3 has 14 amino acids. Trimming took 3 bases from V and 4 from J, leaving 12 bases between them. The CDR3 DNA reads as TGTGCCATCAGTGAAGGACAGCCAGCCTATGGCTACACCTTC. This encodes CAISEGQPAYGYTF.

This clonotype showed up just a few times. The J gene is TRBJ2-3, the V gene TRBV5-4; possible D gene TRBD2, 6 bases. Trimming pared 4 bases from V and 5 bases from J, leaving 20 bases between. This CDR3 contains 16 residues. Germline CDR1 is SGHNT and CDR2 is YYREEE (reference sequence). CDR3: CASSLPGTERRDTQYF. The CDR3 DNA sequence: TGTGCCAGCAGCCTCCCCGGGACTGAGAGGAGAGATACGCAGTATTTT. Using reference TRBV5-4 and TRBJ2-3 for the parts outside the CDR3, the full variable domain is ETGVTQSPTHLIKTRGQQVTLRCSSQSGHNTVSWYQQALGQGPQFIFQYYREEENGRGNFPPRFSGLQFPNYSSELNVNALELDDSALYLCASSLPGTERRDTQYFGPGTRLTVL.

The sample holds a few counts of this clonotype. This chain links TRBV2 with TRBJ1-6; D possibly corresponds to TRBD1 (5 bases). Germline loops: CDR1 SNHLY, CDR2 FYNNEI. Deletions cut 4 bases from V and 7 bases from J, with 5 bases between. The CDR3 sequence is 12 residues long. This CDR3 is CASSGQNSPLHF. Here the CDR3 DNA reads TGTGCCAGCAGTGGACAGAATTCACCCCTCCACTTT. Full variable domain (remainder filled in from reference TRBV2 and TRBJ1-6): EPEVTQTPSHQVTQMGQEVILRCVPISNHLYFYWYRQILGQKVEFLVSFYNNEISEKSEIFDDQFSVERPDGSNFTLKIRSTKLEDSAMYFCASSGQNSPLHFGNGTRLTVT.

The V call is TRBV7-8, the J call TRBJ2-3, with 8 positions matching TRBD1. Germline values: CDR1 SGHVS, CDR2 FQNEAQ. Trimming cost V 1 base and J 2 bases; bases outside gene matches: 2. This CDR3 spans 15 amino acids. Here the CDR3 reads CASSLGTGITDTQYF. The DNA for the CDR3 is TGTGCCAGCAGCTTAGGGACAGGGATCACAGATACGCAGTATTTT. Full variable domain (outside the CDR3, taken from reference TRBV7-8 and TRBJ2-3): GAGVSQSPRYKVAKRGQDVALRCDPISGHVSLFWYQQALGQGPEFLTYFQNEAQLDKSGLPSDRFFAERPEGSVSTLKIQRTQQEDSAVYLCASSLGTGITDTQYFGPGTRLTVL.